These T cell receptor beta chains were read from a single sample in a study of pediatric ulcerative colitis. TCRdb keeps only in-frame clones here, not all; method: immunoSEQ multiplex PCR. Altogether 17,000 or so clones are present, roughly 74% being singletons, with the ten largest covering 3.4%. Sequencing was performed on gut tissue. Every receptor here comes from a girl aged 10 to 17 with moderate ulcerative colitis. CDR3s include the opening cysteine and the closing phenylalanine or tryptophan. A D gene is named only where the DNA matches it firmly. Some rows have no size entry. The others give once, few or many, or a class for an expanded clone.

CASSPSSETQYF,TGTGCCAGCTCACCATCCTCGGAGACCCAGTACTTC,.,TRBV18,.,TRBJ2-5
CASSYGGARDTEAFF,TGTGCCAGCAGTTACGGGGGGGCGCGGGACACTGAAGCTTTCTTT,.,TRBV6-6,.,TRBJ1-1
CASRDRGLADTQYF,TGTGCCAGTAGGGACAGGGGGCTCGCGGATACGCAGTATTTT,.,TRBV19,TRBD1,TRBJ2-3
CASSVLAGGEQFF,TGTGCCAGCAGCGTACTAGCGGGAGGTGAGCAGTTCTTC,.,TRBV9,TRBD2,TRBJ2-1
CASSSTGDNSPLHF,TGTGCCAGCTCCTCGACAGGGGATAATTCACCCCTCCACTTT,few,TRBV28,TRBD1,TRBJ1-6
CASSISYHSGANVLTF,TGTGCCAGTAGTATATCCTACCATTCTGGGGCCAACGTCCTGACTTTC,.,TRBV19,.,TRBJ2-6
CASSRGGLMEQFF,TGTGCCAGCTCACGCGGGGGGTTAATGGAGCAGTTCTTC,.,TRBV18,TRBD2,TRBJ2-1
CASSVDRGLYEQYF,TGTGCCAGCAGTGTCGACAGGGGCTTGTACGAGCAGTACTTC,.,TRBV2,TRBD1,TRBJ2-7
CASSMHTGELFF,TGTGCCTCATCGATGCACACCGGGGAGCTGTTTTTT,.,TRBV2,.,TRBJ2-2
CASSRTGSDYGYTF,TGTGCCAGTAGCCGGACAGGGTCGGACTATGGCTACACCTTC,.,TRBV19,TRBD1,TRBJ1-2
CSVGDRTTYGYTF,TGCAGCGTGGGGGACAGGACCACTTATGGCTACACCTTC,.,TRBV29-1,TRBD1,TRBJ1-2
CASSQDPGGRGGTDTQYF,TGTGCCAGCAGCCAAGATCCGGGCGGGAGGGGCGGCACAGATACGCAGTATTTT,.,TRBV4-2,TRBD2,TRBJ2-3
CASSLETSGTYEQYF,TGTGCCAGCAGCTTAGAAACGAGTGGAACATACGAGCAGTACTTC,.,TRBV7-6,.,TRBJ2-7
CASSLATGTSGMYEQFF,TGTGCCAGCAGCTTAGCAACCGGGACTAGCGGGATGTATGAGCAGTTCTTC,.,TRBV7-8,TRBD2,TRBJ2-1
CASSFADTEAFF,TGTGCCAGCAGTTTTGCGGACACTGAAGCTTTCTTT,.,TRBV2,.,TRBJ1-1
CSGSRDQAQYF,TGCAGCGGTTCCCGGGACCAAGCGCAGTATTTT,.,TRBV29-1,.,TRBJ2-3
CASFLGGTGGGYTF,TGTGCCAGTTTTTTAGGGGGGACAGGGGGTGGCTACACCTTC,.,TRBV28,TRBD1,TRBJ1-2
CASSRQVRHQPQHF,TGTGCCAGCAGTAGACAGGTGAGGCATCAGCCCCAGCATTTT,once,TRBV28,.,TRBJ1-5
CASSRTENTEAFF,TGCGCCAGCAGCCGAACAGAGAACACTGAAGCTTTCTTT,.,TRBV4-1,.,TRBJ1-1
CASSSGSLAGFTDTQYF,TGCGCCAGCAGCTCTGGGTCACTAGCGGGATTCACAGATACGCAGTATTTT,.,TRBV5-1,TRBD2,TRBJ2-3
CASSLEGTSSYEQYF,TGTGCCAGCAGCTTGGAGGGGACTAGCTCCTACGAGCAGTACTTC,.,TRBV5-8,TRBD2,TRBJ2-7
CASRPTGGSEQPQHF,TGTGCCAGCAGACCGACAGGGGGCTCTGAACAGCCCCAGCATTTT,few,TRBV2,TRBD1,TRBJ1-5
CARAVSSYNEQFF,TGTGCCCGAGCGGTCAGCTCCTACAATGAGCAGTTCTTC,.,TRBV30,.,TRBJ2-1
CASSRDKTLTYPSNTEAFF,TGTGCCAGCAGCCGAGATAAGACACTAACCTATCCTTCGAACACTGAAGCTTTCTTT,.,TRBV28,.,TRBJ1-1
CASRTGSGPTDTQYF,TGTGCCAGCAGAACGGGGTCAGGGCCCACAGATACGCAGTATTTT,.,TRBV5-5,.,TRBJ2-3
CASRLNGGNYGYTF,TGTGCCAGCAGACTGAATGGGGGTAACTATGGCTACACCTTC,.,TRBV5-4,.,TRBJ1-2
CAIKKSGTNSPLHF,TGTGCCATTAAGAAGTCAGGAACAAATTCACCCCTCCACTTT,few,TRBV27,.,TRBJ1-6
CASSRDRGAYEQYF,TGTGCCAGTAGTAGGGACAGGGGAGCCTACGAGCAGTACTTC,.,TRBV19,TRBD1,TRBJ2-7
CASSFQTSGPYEQYF,TGCGCCAGCAGCTTCCAGACTAGCGGGCCTTACGAGCAGTACTTC,.,TRBV5-1,TRBD2,TRBJ2-7
CASSLGWTDQYNEQFF,TGTGCCAGCAGCTTAGGATGGACAGACCAGTACAATGAGCAGTTCTTC,.,TRBV7-9,.,TRBJ2-1
CASRTDRENTEAFF,TGTGCCAGCAGGACCGACAGGGAGAACACTGAAGCTTTCTTT,.,TRBV27,TRBD1,TRBJ1-1
CASSLATGSNTGELFF,TGTGCCAGCAGCTTAGCCACAGGTTCGAACACCGGGGAGCTGTTTTTT,.,TRBV11-1,.,TRBJ2-2
CASSLGPRVDQPQHF,TGTGCCAGCAGCTTGGGCCCGCGGGTGGATCAGCCCCAGCATTTT,once,TRBV5-8,.,TRBJ1-5
CSVQEGAVDTQYF,TGCAGCGTTCAAGAGGGGGCTGTAGATACGCAGTATTTT,.,TRBV29-1,TRBD1,TRBJ2-3
CASSLEMGNDRGDYGYTF,TGTGCCAGCAGCTTGGAAATGGGCAACGACAGGGGAGACTATGGCTACACCTTC,few,TRBV5-4,TRBD1,TRBJ1-2
CATRSRDPSNYGYTF,TGTGCCACCAGGAGCCGGGACCCTTCTAACTATGGCTACACCTTC,.,TRBV15,.,TRBJ1-2
CASSLKVNTEAFF,TGTGCCAGCAGCCTGAAAGTGAACACTGAAGCTTTCTTT,few,TRBV5-4,.,TRBJ1-1
CASSLVLSQPQHF,TGTGCCAGCAGCTTAGTACTATCCCAGCCCCAGCATTTT,.,TRBV7-8,.,TRBJ1-5
CASSRDSNYGYTF,TGTGCCAGCAGCCGGGACAGCAACTATGGCTACACCTTC,.,TRBV6-1,TRBD1,TRBJ1-2
CASSVGRGAQYF,TGTGCCAGCAGCGTCGGGCGAGGGGCCCAGTACTTC,.,TRBV11-3,.,TRBJ2-5
CASSRTDYGYTF,TGTGCCAGCAGCCGGACAGACTATGGCTACACCTTC,.,TRBV2,.,TRBJ1-2
CASSPPGVAGTADTQYF,TGTGCCAGCAGCCCCCCCGGGGTAGCGGGGACGGCAGATACGCAGTATTTT,few,TRBV7-9,TRBD2,TRBJ2-3
CASSSTGGTNEKLFF,TGTGCCAGCAGCTCGACAGGGGGCACTAATGAAAAACTGTTTTTT,.,TRBV11-2,TRBD1,TRBJ1-4
CASSLGWGPSGNTIYF,TGTGCCAGCAGTTTGGGCTGGGGTCCCTCTGGAAACACCATATATTTT,few,TRBV27,.,TRBJ1-3
CASSSGDLEFVETQYF,TGTGCCAGCAGCTCCGGGGACTTGGAGTTCGTGGAGACCCAGTACTTC,.,TRBV7-3,.,TRBJ2-5
CSVQQNTEAFF,TGCAGCGTCCAACAGAACACTGAAGCTTTCTTT,.,TRBV29-1,.,TRBJ1-1